This passage covers 3 T cell receptor beta chains from one sample sequenced in a study of OX40 agonist ivuxolimab in advanced cancers. Using immunoSEQ multiplex PCR, the repertoire was profiled, and TCRdb retains in-frame clones only, with some absent. The table lists around 20,000 clones, about 76% of them singletons. The sequencing here drew on CD4+ or CD8+ T cells sorted from blood, taken in a trial of the OX40 agonist ivuxolimab. These receptors were taken from an adult with an advanced solid tumor such as melanoma, head and neck, liver or kidney cancer.

This rearrangement joins TRBV10-3 to TRBJ1-1; weak D call: TRBD1 (6 bases). V was clipped by 4 bases and J by 2 bases, with 11 bases between them. This CDR3 contains 14 residues. Germline V gene data show CDR1 as ENHRY and CDR2 as SYGVKD. The CDR3 DNA reads TGTGCCATCAGTGCAAGGGGGTACAACACTGAAGCTTTCTTT. Translation: CAISARGYNTEAFF.

The DNA of the CDR3 is TGCGCCAGCAGCCAAGAAGGTACAGGGATGGATGAGCAGTTCTTC. Encoded protein: CASSQEGTGMDEQFF. The chain employs TRBV4-1 and TRBJ2-1; maybe TRBD1 (6 bases). Per germline, CDR1 MGHRA and CDR2 YSYEKL. The CDR3 contains 15 residues. V was pared by 0 bases and J by 8 bases, with 14 bases between.

The rearrangement joins TRBV21-1 to TRBJ1-1. TRBV21-1 is noted as a pseudogene. The CDR3 consists of 16 residues. The CDR3 DNA sequence: TGTGCCAGCAGCAGGGCCGGGGGAGACGGACTCACTGAAGCTTTCTTT. Translated, it gives CASSRAGGDGLTEAFF.